This T cell receptor beta chain was documented in a study of OX40 agonist ivuxolimab in advanced cancers. The germline V gene has CDR1 LNHNV and CDR2 YYDKDF (reference sequence). V lost 0 bases and J lost 3, with 8 bases in between. This CDR3 is 14 amino acids long. Only in-frame clones appear in the TCRdb table, and some are missing; sequencing was by immunoSEQ multiplex PCR. The sample includes 95,000 to 100,000 clones, around 85% of them seen just once. The sequence was obtained from an adult with an advanced solid tumor such as melanoma, head and neck, liver or kidney cancer. The gene calls are TRBV15 and TRBJ1-2; D is uncertain. The material sequenced was CD4+ or CD8+ T cells sorted from blood, taken in a trial of the OX40 agonist ivuxolimab. The CDR3 nucleotides read TGTGCCACCAGCAGAGATCGGAAACACTATGGCTACACCTTC. Residues: CATSRDRKHYGYTF.